Presented here are 19 T cell receptor beta chains from one specimen sequenced in a study of cytomegalovirus exposure and HLA in healthy donors. The PCR was carried out with 60 Vbeta primers and 13 Jbeta primers. TCRdb's copy holds only in-frame clones and misses some; the assay was immunoSEQ multiplex PCR. The data show 180,000 or so clones, with 77% seen just once and approximately 1.3% held by the top ten. The sequenced sample was PBMCs. Receptors were obtained from a man aged 18 to 35 in good health and CMV-seronegative.

As to this clone: Other DNA sequences in this specimen translate into the identical CDR3. The J gene is TRBJ1-2, the V gene TRBV13, with D possibly being TRBD1 (6 bases). The CDR3 spans 13 residues. Trimming left V 4 bases short and J 3 bases short, with 9 bases between. Per the germline V gene, CDR1 is PRHDT and CDR2 is FYEKMQ (reference sequence). The CDR3: CASSYSGDYGYTF. CDR3 DNA sequence: TGTGCCAGCAGCTACTCAGGGGACTATGGCTACACCTTC.

This chain links TRBV23-1 with TRBJ2-3; 10 bases line up with TRBD2. TRBV23-1 is treated as an ORF (open reading frame) with a function not yet certain. Trimming cost V 1 base and J 2 bases; bases outside gene matches: 9. The CDR3 consists of 18 residues. The CDR3 spells CASSQLLSSGRHTDTQYF. CDR3 bases: TGCGCCAGCAGTCAATTATTGTCTAGCGGGAGACACACAGATACGCAGTATTTT.

V is TRBV7-2 and J is TRBJ1-1; no reliable D call. The V and J ends lost 2 bases and 6 bases respectively, with 16 bases between them. Per germline, CDR1 SGHTA and CDR2 FQGNSA. The CDR3 extends over 15 amino acids. Written as DNA, the CDR3 is TGTGCCAGCAGCTTAACCCCGCGGCAGAGAGCTGAAGCTTTCTTT. Its protein product is CASSLTPRQRAEAFF. Drawing the rest from reference TRBV7-2 and TRBJ1-1, the complete variable domain is GAGVSQSPSNKVTEKGKDVELRCDPISGHTALYWYRQSLGQGLEFLIYFQGNSAPDKSGLPSDRFSAERTGGSVSTLTIQRTQQEDSAVYLCASSLTPRQRAEAFFGQGTRLTVV.

The chain combines TRBV5-4 with TRBJ1-6, with TRBD1 matching over 7 bases. Trimming cost V 1 base and J 6 bases; bases outside gene matches: 4. From germline, CDR1 is SGHNT and CDR2 YYREEE (reference sequence). This CDR3 is built from 15 residues. CDR3 in amino acids: CASSLPGQFNSPLHF. CDR3 nucleotides: TGTGCCAGCAGCTTGCCGGGACAGTTTAATTCACCCCTCCACTTT.

This chain uses TRBV9 with TRBJ2-1, with 9 bases aligning to TRBD2. Germline CDR1 SGDLS, CDR2 YYNGEE. This CDR3 comprises 16 residues. Germline trimming cut 0 bases from V and 6 bases from J; bases unmatched to any gene: 7. CDR3 residues: CASSVVAGGLSNEQFF. The CDR3 nucleotides are TGTGCCAGCAGCGTAGTCGCGGGAGGGCTATCCAATGAGCAGTTCTTC.

The V call is TRBV11-2, the J call TRBJ2-1; D gene ambiguous. This CDR3 is built from 12 residues. Germline V gene data show CDR1 as SGHAT and CDR2 as FQNNGV. V was shortened by 2 bases and J by 7 bases, with 6 bases between the two germline ends. CDR3 DNA sequence: TGTGCCAGCAGCTTAAGTCTAAATGAGCAGTTCTTC. It yields the protein CASSLSLNEQFF.

V gene TRBV9 combines with J gene TRBJ1-3; TRBD1 might be the D (5 bases). V lost 2 bases, J lost 4 bases, and 10 bases lay in between. The CDR3 sequence is 14 residues long. In germline, CDR1 is SGDLS, CDR2 YYNGEE. CDR3 sequence reads: CASSVREAGNTIYF. CDR3 nucleotides: TGTGCCAGCAGCGTCAGGGAAGCGGGAAACACCATATATTTT.

Only a few counts were recorded for this clone. The gene calls are TRBV6-5 and TRBJ1-1; possible D gene TRBD1, 5 bases. The CDR3 consists of 16 residues. Germline CDR1 is MNHEY and CDR2 is SVGAGI. The ends were cut back, 5 bases at V and 3 bases at J, with 19 bases in the middle. CDR3 nucleotide sequence: TGTGCCAGCAGTCACTACCCCAGGGTGGCGGACACTGAAGCTTTCTTT. This codes for CASSHYPRVADTEAFF.

V is TRBV6-5 and J is TRBJ2-7; 7 bases map to TRBD2. V lost 5 bases and J lost 2; bases outside the gene matches: 0. CDR1 is MNHEY, CDR2 SVGAGI, per germline. The length of the CDR3 is 12 residues. The CDR3, as DNA: TGTGCCAGCAGTGGGACTACCTACGAGCAGTACTTC. It is translated as CASSGTTYEQYF.

A single count supports this clone. The gene calls are TRBV12-5 and TRBJ2-3, with D possibly being TRBD1 (6 bases). The CDR3 totals 17 residues. In germline, CDR1 is LGHNT, CDR2 FRNRAP. V was trimmed by 3 bases and J by 2 bases, leaving 18 bases between them. CDR3 DNA: TGTGCTAGTGGTTTTCCTCAGGGCAGGGGAAACACAGATACGCAGTATTTT. It codes for CASGFPQGRGNTDTQYF.

For the CDR3, the DNA is TGTGCCAGCAGCCCCCGCCGTATTAGCGGGACTAGCACAGATACGCAGTATTTT. As protein: CASSPRRISGTSTDTQYF. The chain links TRBV11-2 to TRBJ2-3; 8 nucleotides line up with TRBD2. The CDR3 loop spans 18 amino acids. The ends lost 5 bases at V and 0 bases at J; junction bases unmatched: 13. Germline assignment: CDR1 SGHAT and CDR2 FQNNGV.

This chain connects TRBV30 to TRBJ1-3; possibly TRBD1 for D (6 bases). The ends were cut back, 5 bases at V and 2 bases at J, with 13 bases in the middle. Germline values: CDR1 GTSNPN, CDR2 SVGIG (reference sequence). This CDR3 is 14 amino acids long. The CDR3: CAWGPRTAGNTIYF. For the CDR3, the DNA is TGTGCCTGGGGACCGCGGACAGCTGGAAACACCATATATTTT.

The genes are TRBV11-2 and TRBJ1-1; weak D call: TRBD1 (5 bases). V lost 3 bases to trimming and J lost 4 bases, with 12 bases between them. This CDR3 contains 14 residues. In germline, CDR1 is SGHAT, CDR2 FQNNGV. The CDR3, as DNA: TGTGCCAGCAGCTTGGGGTGGGGGGGCACTGAAGCTTTCTTT. It translates to CASSLGWGGTEAFF.

There are a few counts of this clone. V gene TRBV6-5 combines with J gene TRBJ1-3, with D possibly matching TRBD1 (6 bases). The CDR3 extends over 16 amino acids. CDR1 and CDR2 from the germline V gene are MNHEY and SVGAGI. V lost 2 bases and J 0 bases, leaving 11 bases between the germline ends. CDR3 nucleotides: TGTGCCAGCAGTTACAGGGGGACGAGCTCTGGAAACACCATATATTTT. This sequence encodes CASSYRGTSSGNTIYF.

This rearrangement joins TRBV27 to TRBJ2-1; the match to TRBD2 covers 15 bases. With V trimmed by 7 bases and J by 12 bases, 10 bases remained unmatched. This CDR3 has 15 amino acids. Germline-derived CDR1 and CDR2 are MNHEY and SMNVEV (reference sequence). CDR3 DNA sequence: TGTGCCAGCACCCCAGGGACTAGCGGGGGGAGGGTGCAGTTCTTC. Translating it yields CASTPGTSGGRVQFF.

The J gene is TRBJ1-2, the V gene TRBV5-1, with a possible D match to TRBD1 (6 bases). Trimming took off 0 bases at V and 4 bases at J, with 13 bases between the two ends. Per germline, CDR1 SGHRS and CDR2 YFSETQ. The CDR3 is 15 residues long. The CDR3 sequence: CASSLAGGGGYGYTF. For the CDR3, the DNA is TGCGCCAGCAGCTTGGCCGGGGGGGGCGGCTATGGCTACACCTTC.

This clone has just a few counts. A read error may produce the germline difference seen at one junction end. The CDR3 protein is CASSLATGGLETQYF. CDR3 DNA: TGTGCTAGCAGCTTAGCTACGGGGGGGCTTGAGACCCAGTACTTC. This rearrangement joins TRBV7-7 to TRBJ2-5, with 8 positions matching TRBD2. In germline, CDR1 is SSHAT, CDR2 FNYEAQ (reference sequence). The CDR3 covers 15 residues.

In this sample, this clone turned up a few times. V usage is TRBV18 and J usage is TRBJ1-2; 9 bases agree with TRBD1. This CDR3 comprises 13 residues. Trimming removed 5 bases from V and 8 bases from J; junction bases left unmatched: 6. The V gene's germline CDR1 is KGHSH and CDR2 LQKENI. For the CDR3, the DNA is TGTGCCAGCTCAGAACAGGGGGCCGTGGGCTACACCTTC. Its protein product is CASSEQGAVGYTF. Filled out from reference TRBV18 and TRBJ1-2, the complete variable domain reads NAGVMQNPRHLVRRRGQEARLRCSPMKGHSHVYWYRQLPEEGLKFMVYLQKENIIDESGMPKERFSAEFPKEGPSILRIQQVVRGDSAAYFCASSEQGAVGYTFGSGTRLTVV.

This CDR3 is CASSLAGQLNSPLHF. CDR3 coding DNA: TGTGCCAGCAGCTTAGCGGGACAGCTAAATTCACCCCTCCACTTT. This sequence joins TRBV7-2 and TRBJ1-6, with 7 bases matching TRBD1. The length of the CDR3 is 15 residues. Germline loops: CDR1 SGHTA, CDR2 FQGNSA. J lost 7 bases, V lost 0 bases, and 3 bases had no gene match.